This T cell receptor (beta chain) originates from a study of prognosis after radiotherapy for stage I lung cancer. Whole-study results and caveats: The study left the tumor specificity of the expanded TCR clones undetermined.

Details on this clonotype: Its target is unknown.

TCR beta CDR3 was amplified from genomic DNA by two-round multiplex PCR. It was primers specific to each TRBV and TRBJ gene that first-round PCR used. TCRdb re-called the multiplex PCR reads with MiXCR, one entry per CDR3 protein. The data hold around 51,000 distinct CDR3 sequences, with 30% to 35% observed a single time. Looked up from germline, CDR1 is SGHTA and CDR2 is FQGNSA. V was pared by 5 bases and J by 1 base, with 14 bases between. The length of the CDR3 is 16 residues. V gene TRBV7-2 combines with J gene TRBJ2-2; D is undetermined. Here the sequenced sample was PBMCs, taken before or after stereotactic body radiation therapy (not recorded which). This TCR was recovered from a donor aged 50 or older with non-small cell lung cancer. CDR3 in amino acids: CASSVLAVLNTGELFF. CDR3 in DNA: TGTGCCAGCAGCGTTTTAGCTGTGTTGAACACCGGGGAGCTGTTTTTT.